A selection of T cell receptor beta chains follows, all from one sample in a study of shared clonotypes between healthy human individuals. Clones were read by immunoSEQ multiplex PCR, and TCRdb kept only the in-frame ones, dropping some. This sample has about 590,000 clones, with roughly 95% found just once. The sample comprised naive CD8+ T cells sorted from blood. These receptors came from a young woman in good health. CDR3s include the opening cysteine and the closing phenylalanine or tryptophan.

v_call: TRBV27; j_call: -; cdr3_aa: CASSSISGSSYEQYF
v_call: TRBV7-9; j_call: TRBJ2-1; cdr3_aa: CASSLSLSSSYNEQFF
v_call: TRBV28; j_call: TRBJ2-1; cdr3_aa: CASSSAGTPNEQFF
v_call: TRBV27; j_call: TRBJ1-2; cdr3_aa: CASSPRSALGYTF
v_call: TRBV6-5; j_call: TRBJ1-5; cdr3_aa: CASSYRQNQPQHF
v_call: TRBV7-3; j_call: TRBJ2-1; cdr3_aa: CASRNQRDNEQFF
v_call: TRBV27; j_call: TRBJ2-7; cdr3_aa: CASSFGGTGVYEQYF
v_call: TRBV9; j_call: TRBJ1-2; cdr3_aa: CASSVASGGDYGYTF
v_call: TRBV9; j_call: TRBJ2-1; cdr3_aa: CASSDPSGESSYNEQFF
v_call: TRBV6-6; j_call: TRBJ2-2; cdr3_aa: CASSYSMLEELFF
v_call: TRBV27; j_call: TRBJ2-7; cdr3_aa: CASTSSREGYEQYF
v_call: TRBV7-9; j_call: TRBJ2-1; cdr3_aa: CASSLGAGGPEWEFF
v_call: TRBV10-2; j_call: TRBJ2-3; cdr3_aa: CASSVGGRTDTQYF
v_call: TRBV6-1; j_call: TRBJ1-3; cdr3_aa: CASTGLISGNTIYF
v_call: TRBV5-1; j_call: TRBJ2-7; cdr3_aa: CASSTTGATYEQYF